These T cell receptor beta chains were read from a single sample in a study of cytomegalovirus exposure and HLA in healthy donors. Sequencing used immunoSEQ multiplex PCR; TCRdb keeps in-frame clones, though not all of them. The table shows roughly 160,000 clones, with around 85% occurring only once. Specimen: PBMCs. These receptors all come from a boy aged 2 to 10 in good health and CMV-seronegative. The CDR3 runs from the conserved cysteine through the conserved F or W. D genes are given only for firm matches. Some rows mark clone size as missing; the rest say once, few, many or name a class of expanded clone.

>TRBV2|17|TRBJ2-7|.|TRBD1
CASSEGSRDRAAYEQYF
TGTGCCAGCAGTGAAGGGTCCCGGGACAGGGCAGCCTACGAGCAGTACTTC
>TRBV6-4|15|TRBJ1-2|.|TRBD1
CASSQGTGPNYGYTF
TGTGCCAGCAGTCAAGGGACAGGTCCTAACTATGGCTACACCTTC
>TRBV28|15|TRBJ2-7|.|.
CAGSLQGVVPYEQYF
TGTGCCGGCAGTCTTCAGGGCGTAGTGCCCTACGAGCAGTACTTC
>TRBV11-2|13|TRBJ2-1|.|.
CASSLEGPYEQFF
TGTGCCAGCAGCCTGGAGGGCCCCTATGAGCAGTTCTTC
>TRBV5-1|14|TRBJ2-1|.|TRBD1
CASSPDDRGNEQFF
TGCGCCAGCAGCCCCGACGACAGGGGCAATGAGCAGTTCTTC
>TRBV19|15|TRBJ2-1|.|TRBD2
CASSRLAGDYNEQFF
TGTGCCAGTAGCAGACTAGCGGGAGACTACAATGAGCAGTTCTTC
>TRBV13|16|TRBJ2-5|.|.
CASSSSGTLNQETQYF
TGTGCCAGCAGCTCCTCCGGGACTCTAAATCAAGAGACCCAGTACTTC
>TRBV2|10|TRBJ2-3|.|TRBD2
CASSELAGVF
TGTGCCAGCAGTGAACTAGCGGGAGTTTTT
>TRBV7-8|17|TRBJ2-3|.|.
CASSFRRDSPRADTQYF
TGTGCCAGCAGCTTTCGACGGGACTCTCCTAGGGCAGATACGCAGTATTTT
>TRBV6-6|14|TRBJ1-1|.|.
CASSYSYGNTEAFF
TGTGCCAGCAGTTACTCGTACGGGAACACTGAAGCTTTCTTT
>TRBV10-3|14|TRBJ2-1|.|TRBD2
CAISEREGDNEQFF
TGTGCCATCAGCGAGCGGGAGGGAGACAATGAGCAGTTCTTC
>TRBV7-2|16|TRBJ2-5|once|TRBD1
CASSPTTGGVGETQYF
TGTGCCAGCAGCCCAACGACAGGGGGAGTCGGAGAGACCCAGTACTTC
>TRBV5-6|12|TRBJ2-3|.|.
CASSPSGDTQYF
TGTGCCAGCAGCCCTAGTGGGGATACGCAGTATTTT
>TRBV16|17|TRBJ1-1|.|.
CASSHLDPGSGNTEAFF
TGTGCCAGCAGCCATCTGGACCCCGGGAGTGGGAACACTGAAGCTTTCTTT
>TRBV2|16|TRBJ2-7|.|.
CASSENGWDSSYEQYF
TGTGCCAGCAGTGAAAATGGATGGGACTCGTCCTACGAGCAGTACTTC
>TRBV7-9|13|TRBJ2-5|.|.
CASSLGAGETQYF
TGTGCCAGCAGCTTGGGGGCGGGAGAGACCCAGTACTTC
>TRBV12-2|16|TRBJ2-2|.|.
CASRSDSGGDAGELFF
TGTGCAAGTCGCTCCGATAGCGGGGGGGACGCCGGGGAGCTGTTTTTT
>TRBV28|14|TRBJ1-5|.|TRBD1
CASSQGGPNQPQHF
TGTGCCAGCAGCCAAGGGGGCCCAAATCAGCCCCAGCATTTT
>TRBV6-1|15|TRBJ2-3|.|TRBD1
CASKARTGDADTQYF
TGTGCCAGCAAGGCCCGGACAGGGGACGCAGATACGCAGTATTTT
>TRBV4-2|15|TRBJ2-7|.|TRBD2
CASSQSSGSLYEQYF
TGTGCCAGCAGCCAGTCGAGCGGGAGTCTGTACGAGCAGTACTTC
>TRBV6-1|12|TRBJ1-3|.|.
CASSFQASTIYF
TGTGCCAGCAGTTTCCAGGCGTCCACCATATATTTT
>TRBV27|11|TRBJ2-3|.|.
CASTLGDTQYF
TGTGCCAGCACCCTCGGTGATACGCAGTATTTT
>TRBV27|15|TRBJ1-2|.|TRBD1
CASSLSRDSHYGYTF
TGTGCCAGCAGTTTATCCCGGGACAGCCACTATGGCTACACCTTC
>TRBV28|13|TRBJ2-3|.|.
CAIGTTSTDTQYF
TGTGCCATCGGGACAACGAGCACAGATACGCAGTATTTT
>TRBV2|13|TRBJ1-4|.|.
CAGRRVISEKLFF
TGTGCCGGAAGGAGGGTTATAAGTGAAAAACTGTTTTTT
>TRBV10-3|16|TRBJ1-5|.|TRBD1
CAISVGVQGDNQPQHF
TGTGCCATCAGTGTGGGCGTCCAGGGGGACAATCAGCCCCAGCATTTT
>TRBV28|15|TRBJ2-7|.|TRBD1
CASSLPGQGFYEQYF
TGTGCCAGCAGTTTGCCGGGACAGGGCTTTTACGAGCAGTACTTC
>TRBV5-4|13|TRBJ1-3|.|.
CASSPGSGNTIYF
TGTGCCAGCAGCCCGGGCTCTGGAAACACCATATATTTT
>TRBV11-3|12|TRBJ2-2|.|.
CASSNRAGELFF
TGTGCCAGCAGCAACAGGGCCGGGGAGCTGTTTTTT
>TRBV21-1|20|TRBJ2-1|.|.
CASSLNYSTGQVCPYNEQFF
TGTGCCAGCAGCCTAAACTATTCGACCGGACAGGTTTGTCCTTACAATGAGCAGTTCTTC
>TRBV28|15|TRBJ1-5|.|.
CASSLGDWSNQPQHF
TGTGCCAGCAGTTTAGGAGATTGGAGCAATCAGCCCCAGCATTTT
>TRBV6-9|14|TRBJ1-2|few|TRBD1
CASTREGATYGYTF
TGTGCCAGCACCCGAGAGGGGGCGACGTATGGCTACACCTTC
>TRBV27|17|TRBJ2-7|.|TRBD2
CASTLQSMRGGGYEQYF
TGTGCCAGCACCCTTCAATCGATGAGGGGCGGGGGGTACGAGCAGTACTTC
>TRBV6-6|13|TRBJ2-7|.|TRBD2
CASGLAGSDEQYF
TGTGCCAGTGGACTAGCGGGTTCTGACGAGCAGTACTTC
>TRBV19|16|TRBJ2-3|.|TRBD1
CASSARTGALTDTQYF
TGTGCCAGTAGTGCTCGGACAGGGGCCTTAACAGATACGCAGTATTTT
>TRBV5-6|14|TRBJ2-5|.|TRBD2
CASSLGEGVREQYF
TGTGCCAGCAGCTTGGGGGAGGGTGTACGGGAGCAGTACTTC
>TRBV5-6|17|TRBJ1-1|.|.
CASSYPGGALRDTEAFF
TGTGCCAGCAGCTACCCGGGGGGGGCGCTTAGGGACACTGAAGCTTTCTTT
>TRBV4-2|18|TRBJ2-2|.|TRBD2
CASSHGTSGGATYGELFF
TGTGCCAGCAGCCATGGGACTAGCGGGGGGGCCACGTACGGGGAGCTGTTTTTT
>TRBV9|15|TRBJ2-7|.|TRBD2
CASSVSGGGFYEQYF
TGTGCCAGCAGTGTTAGCGGGGGCGGCTTCTACGAGCAGTACTTC
>TRBV28|15|TRBJ1-5|.|.
CASSLEGEGNQPQHF
TGTGCCAGCAGTTTAGAAGGGGAGGGCAATCAGCCCCAGCATTTT